The clone carrying this T cell receptor (beta chain) was seen a few times. Using RNA transcripts, the TCR beta CDR3 regions were amplified. First-round RT-PCR used HTBI primers; second-round multiplex PCR followed. TCRdb ran MiXCR on the multiplex PCR reads and lists one entry per CDR3 protein. The sample has almost 750,000 distinct CDR3 sequences; 40% are singletons. Germline CDR1 is MGHRA and CDR2 is YSYEKL. V was clipped by 1 base and J by 6 bases, with 13 bases between them. The length of the CDR3 is 15 residues. This record belongs to a study of Graves' ophthalmopathy and Graves' hyperthyroidism. The V and J genes are TRBV4-1 and TRBJ1-5; D unclear. The specimen sequenced was peripheral blood. The clonotype comes from an adult man with Graves' ophthalmopathy. CDR3 DNA: TGCGCCAGCAGCCAAGTGTTCATCCTGGCTCAGCCCCAGCATTTT. Its translation is CASSQVFILAQPQHF.